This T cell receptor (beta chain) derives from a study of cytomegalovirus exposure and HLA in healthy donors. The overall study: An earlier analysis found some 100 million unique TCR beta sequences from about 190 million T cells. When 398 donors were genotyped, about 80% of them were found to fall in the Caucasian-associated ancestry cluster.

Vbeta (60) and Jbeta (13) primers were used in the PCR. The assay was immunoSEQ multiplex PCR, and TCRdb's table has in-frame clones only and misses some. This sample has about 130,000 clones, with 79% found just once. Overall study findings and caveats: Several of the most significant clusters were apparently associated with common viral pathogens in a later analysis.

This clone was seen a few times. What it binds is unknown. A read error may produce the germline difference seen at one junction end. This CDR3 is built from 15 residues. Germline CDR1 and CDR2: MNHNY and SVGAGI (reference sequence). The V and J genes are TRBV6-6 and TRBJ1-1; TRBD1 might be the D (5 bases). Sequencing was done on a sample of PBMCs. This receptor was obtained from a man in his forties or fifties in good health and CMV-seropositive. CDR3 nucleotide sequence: TGTGCCATCAGTGAGTCGGGGGGATTGGTAACTGAAGCTTTCTTT. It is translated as CAISESGGLVTEAFF.